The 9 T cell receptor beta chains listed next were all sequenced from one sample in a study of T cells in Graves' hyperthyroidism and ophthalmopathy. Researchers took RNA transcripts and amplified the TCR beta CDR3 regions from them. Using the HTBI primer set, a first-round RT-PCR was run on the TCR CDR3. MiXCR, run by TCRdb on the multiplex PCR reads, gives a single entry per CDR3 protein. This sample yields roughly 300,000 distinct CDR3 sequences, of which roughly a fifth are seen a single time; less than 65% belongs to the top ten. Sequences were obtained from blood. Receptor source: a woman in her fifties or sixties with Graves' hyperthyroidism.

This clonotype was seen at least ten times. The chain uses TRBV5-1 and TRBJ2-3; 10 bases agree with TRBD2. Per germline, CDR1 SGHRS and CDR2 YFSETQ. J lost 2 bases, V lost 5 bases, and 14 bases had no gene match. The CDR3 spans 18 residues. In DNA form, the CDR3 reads TGCGCCAGCAGACCGACTGTAGGACTAGCGGAGGTCACAGATACGCAGTATTTT. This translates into CASRPTVGLAEVTDTQYF.

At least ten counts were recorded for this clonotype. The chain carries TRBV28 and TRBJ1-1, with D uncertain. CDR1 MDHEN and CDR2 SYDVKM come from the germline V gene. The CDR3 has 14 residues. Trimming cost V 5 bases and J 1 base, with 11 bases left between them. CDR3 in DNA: TGTGCCAGCAGTACCTTACCAGGGAACACTGAAGCTTTCTTT. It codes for CASSTLPGNTEAFF.

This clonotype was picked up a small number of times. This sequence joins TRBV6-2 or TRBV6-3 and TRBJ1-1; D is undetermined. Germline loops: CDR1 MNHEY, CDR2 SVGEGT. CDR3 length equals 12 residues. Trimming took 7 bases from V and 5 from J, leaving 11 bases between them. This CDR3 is CASTVHGTEAFF. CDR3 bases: TGTGCCAGCACCGTACATGGGACTGAAGCTTTCTTT.

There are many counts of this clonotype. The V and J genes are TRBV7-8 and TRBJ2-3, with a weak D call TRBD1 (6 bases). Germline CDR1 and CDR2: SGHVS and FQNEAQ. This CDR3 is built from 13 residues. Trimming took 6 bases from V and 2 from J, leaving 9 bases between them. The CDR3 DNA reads TGTGCCAGCAGGGACAGATTCACAGATACGCAGTATTTT. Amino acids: CASRDRFTDTQYF.

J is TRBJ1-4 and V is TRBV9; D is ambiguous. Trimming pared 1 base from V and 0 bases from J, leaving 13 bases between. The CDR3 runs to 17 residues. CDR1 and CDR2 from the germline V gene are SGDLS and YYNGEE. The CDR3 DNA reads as TGTGCCAGCAGCGTAAACCCGAGGGTTCCAACTAATGAAAAACTGTTTTTT. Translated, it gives CASSVNPRVPTNEKLFF.

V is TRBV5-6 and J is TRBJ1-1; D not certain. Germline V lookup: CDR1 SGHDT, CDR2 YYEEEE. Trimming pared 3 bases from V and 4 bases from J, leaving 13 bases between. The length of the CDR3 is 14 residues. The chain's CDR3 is CASSSRVSATEAFF. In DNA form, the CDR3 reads TGTGCCAGCAGCTCGAGGGTTTCGGCCACTGAAGCTTTCTTT.

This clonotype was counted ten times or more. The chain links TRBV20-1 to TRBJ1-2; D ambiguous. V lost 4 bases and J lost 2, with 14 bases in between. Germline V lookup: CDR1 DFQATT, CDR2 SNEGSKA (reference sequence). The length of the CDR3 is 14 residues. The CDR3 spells CSAIPFGGNYGYTF. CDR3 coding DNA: TGCAGTGCTATTCCCTTCGGAGGGAACTATGGCTACACCTTC.

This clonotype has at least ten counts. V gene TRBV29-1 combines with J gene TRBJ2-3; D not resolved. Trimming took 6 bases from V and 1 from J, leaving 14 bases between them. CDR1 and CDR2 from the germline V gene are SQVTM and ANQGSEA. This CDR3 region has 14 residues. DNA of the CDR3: TGCAGCGTCCGGGCCGCTTACGGCACAGATACGCAGTATTTT. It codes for CSVRAAYGTDTQYF.

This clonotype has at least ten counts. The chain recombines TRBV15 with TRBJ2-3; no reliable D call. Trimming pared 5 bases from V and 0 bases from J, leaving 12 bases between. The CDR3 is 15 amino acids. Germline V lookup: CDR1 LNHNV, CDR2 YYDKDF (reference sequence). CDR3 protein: CATSLERLSTDTQYF. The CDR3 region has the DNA TGTGCCACCAGCCTTGAAAGACTTAGCACAGATACGCAGTATTTT.